The present TCR beta chain was sequenced within a study of T cell changes during pregnancy in multiple sclerosis. Produced via immunoSEQ multiplex PCR; TCRdb's table is partial and in-frame only. This sample has some 80,000 clones, with 89% found just once. The sample consisted of peripheral blood, taken in the first trimester of pregnancy. This clonotype was sampled from a female donor in good health, enrolled as a control in a pregnancy study.

This CDR3 reads CASSMAGTEVYGYTF. The DNA of the CDR3 is TGTGCCAGTAGTATGGCAGGGACAGAAGTTTATGGCTACACCTTC. This chain uses TRBV19 with TRBJ1-2, with 7 bases identical to TRBD1. Per germline, CDR1 LNHDA and CDR2 SQIVND (reference sequence). CDR3 size: 15 residues. Losses at the gene ends were 3 bases for V and 5 bases for J; bases not matched to a gene: 9.